This paragraph covers one TCR beta chain sequence. This record comes from a study of CD8 T cells in Susac syndrome. The V end was cut by 5 bases, the J end by 0 bases, with 8 bases between. The CDR3 totals 15 residues. Germline V gene data show CDR1 as LGHNA and CDR2 as YNFKEQ. It was with random hexamers that roughly 0.5 to 1 ug RNA was reverse transcribed. Multiplex PCR with immunoSEQ amplified the TCR beta CDR3 across 54 Vbeta and 13 Jbeta. TCRdb processed the immunoSEQ multiplex PCR reads anew with MiXCR; each CDR3 protein has one entry. The repertoire consists of roughly 200,000 distinct CDR3 sequences, with 94% occurring once and the leading ten covering around 0.11%. Patients with Susac syndrome met the recently defined diagnostic criteria for definite or probable disease.

The chain carries TRBV4-2 and TRBJ1-6; D ambiguous. This receptor was taken from a human donor with Susac syndrome. Input material: CD4+ T cells from PBMCs. The CDR3 spells CASSKGYSYNSPLHF. The CDR3 DNA sequence: TGTGCCAGCAGCAAAGGGTACTCCTATAATTCACCCCTCCACTTT.